One T cell receptor beta chain is described in this entry. It was with a sample-barcoded 5' primer and a J-beta primer mix that a second PCR of roughly 6 to 11 cycles was run. Each CDR3 protein gets one entry after TCRdb re-called the 5' RACE reads with MiXCR. The sample holds 980,000 or so distinct CDR3 sequences, 48% seen once. These data originate in a study of blood T cells in healthy people across ages. This receptor was taken from a man between 25 and 39 years old in good health. Sequenced sample: blood.

The CDR3 region has the DNA TGTGCCAGCAGCCCAAGGGGGGCCGTTTTAGCCAAAAACATTCAGTACTTC. Translation gives CASSPRGAVLAKNIQYF. The rearrangement joins TRBV7-8 to TRBJ2-4; D may correspond to TRBD1 or TRBD2 (6 bases each). CDR1 is SGHVS and CDR2 is FQNEAQ in the germline V gene. The CDR3 contains 17 residues. V was pared by 5 bases and J by 0 bases, with 17 bases between.